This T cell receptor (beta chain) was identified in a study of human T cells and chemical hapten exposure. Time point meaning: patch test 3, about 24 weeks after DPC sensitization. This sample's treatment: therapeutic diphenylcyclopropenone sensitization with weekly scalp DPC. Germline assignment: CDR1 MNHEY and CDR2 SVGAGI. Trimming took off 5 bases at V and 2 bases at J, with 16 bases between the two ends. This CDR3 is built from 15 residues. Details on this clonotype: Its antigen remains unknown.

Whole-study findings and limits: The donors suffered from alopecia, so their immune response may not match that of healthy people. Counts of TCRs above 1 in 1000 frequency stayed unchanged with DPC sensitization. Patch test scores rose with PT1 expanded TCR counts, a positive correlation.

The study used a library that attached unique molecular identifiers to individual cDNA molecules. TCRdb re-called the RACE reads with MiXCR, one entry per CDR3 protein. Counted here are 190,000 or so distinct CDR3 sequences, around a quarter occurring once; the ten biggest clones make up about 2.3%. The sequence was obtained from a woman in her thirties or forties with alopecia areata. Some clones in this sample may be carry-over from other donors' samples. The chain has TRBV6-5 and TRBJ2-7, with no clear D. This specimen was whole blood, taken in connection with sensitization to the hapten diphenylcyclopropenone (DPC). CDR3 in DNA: TGTGCCAGCAGTCAGCAGTGGGCTGGAGCCTACGAGCAGTACTTC. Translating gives CASSQQWAGAYEQYF.